Listed here are 26 T cell receptor beta chains from one sample, sequenced in a study of cytomegalovirus exposure and HLA in healthy donors. PCR used 60 Vbeta primers and 13 Jbeta primers. Produced via immunoSEQ multiplex PCR; TCRdb's table is partial and in-frame only. The sample lists 150,000 to 200,000 clones; 80% to 90% were seen once. Sample: PBMCs. These TCRs come from a woman between 18 and 29 years old in good health and CMV-seronegative.

The chain has TRBV7-9 and TRBJ1-1, with 9 bases matching TRBD1. Germline V gene sequence: CDR1 SEHNR, CDR2 FQNEAQ (reference sequence). The CDR3 consists of 17 residues. The junction had 14 bases not matched to a gene; V was cut back by 5 bases and J by 4 bases. CDR3 in DNA: TGTGCCAGCAGCCTGAGGATGGACGAGACAGGGGGCACTGAAGCTTTCTTT. Translated: CASSLRMDETGGTEAFF.

This clone was observed once. This sequence joins TRBV29-1 and TRBJ2-7; TRBD1 might be the D (7 bases). CDR3 length: 15 amino acids. Germline V CDR1 and CDR2: SQVTM, ANQGSEA. The V end was cut by 6 bases, the J end by 3 bases, with 21 bases between. The DNA for the CDR3 is TGCAGCGTCGGGGGCTTACAGGGGAGCTTCTACGAGCAGTACTTC. Residues: CSVGGLQGSFYEQYF.

This chain uses TRBV5-4 with TRBJ1-1; tentative D call: TRBD1 (5 bases). V gave up 3 bases and J gave up 6 bases, with 15 bases separating them. Germline CDR1 SGHNT, CDR2 YYREEE (reference sequence). There are 14 residues in the CDR3. CDR3 amino acids: CASSSGRARPEAFF. The DNA for the CDR3 is TGTGCCAGCAGCTCGGGCAGGGCGAGGCCTGAAGCTTTCTTT. The whole variable domain, remainder taken from reference TRBV5-4 and TRBJ1-1, is ETGVTQSPTHLIKTRGQQVTLRCSSQSGHNTVSWYQQALGQGPQFIFQYYREEENGRGNFPPRFSGLQFPNYSSELNVNALELDDSALYLCASSSGRARPEAFFGQGTRLTVV.

This sequence joins TRBV27 and TRBJ2-1; 12 nucleotides align to TRBD2. Germline loops: CDR1 MNHEY, CDR2 SMNVEV (reference sequence). This CDR3 has 15 amino acids. V lost 4 bases to trimming and J lost 5 bases; unmatched junction nucleotides: 3. The chain's CDR3 is CASSYSSGGDNEQFF. The CDR3 region has the DNA TGTGCCAGCAGTTATTCTAGCGGGGGGGACAATGAGCAGTTCTTC.

V is TRBV18 and J is TRBJ1-1; TRBD1 matches at 8 bases. Trimming cost V 3 bases and J 0 bases; bases outside gene matches: 12. The CDR3 covers 18 residues. The germline V gene encodes CDR1 KGHSH and CDR2 LQKENI. The chain's CDR3 is CASSPQGSDRDLNTEAFF. The CDR3 DNA sequence: TGTGCCAGCTCACCCCAGGGGTCGGACAGGGACTTGAACACTGAAGCTTTCTTT. Supplemented by reference TRBV18 and TRBJ1-1, the full variable domain reads NAGVMQNPRHLVRRRGQEARLRCSPMKGHSHVYWYRQLPEEGLKFMVYLQKENIIDESGMPKERFSAEFPKEGPSILRIQQVVRGDSAAYFCASSPQGSDRDLNTEAFFGQGTRLTVV.

V usage is TRBV12-2 and J usage is TRBJ1-3; the table's D call, TRBD1, was not checked against the DNA. TRBV12-2 is marked as a pseudogene. This CDR3 spans 16 amino acids. DNA for the CDR3: TGTGCAAGTCGCTTAGTCACTCGCCAGGAAGGAAACACCATATATTTT. It is translated as CASRLVTRQEGNTIYF.

CDR3 protein: CASSKITDRTLNTEAFF. The DNA for the CDR3 is TGTGCCAGCAGCAAGATAACGGACAGAACTCTGAACACTGAAGCTTTCTTT. The chain is built from TRBV21-1 and TRBJ1-1; TRBD1 reflects the table's D call only, with no check against the DNA. TRBV21-1 is annotated as a pseudogene. The CDR3 consists of 17 residues.

The J gene is TRBJ2-1, the V gene TRBV5-1; 8 bases are shared with TRBD2. This CDR3 has 16 residues. Trimming took 4 bases from V and 2 from J; bases not matched to a gene: 8. Germline V lookup: CDR1 SGHRS, CDR2 YFSETQ. This CDR3 reads CASSAGGGLTYNEQFF. The DNA for the CDR3 is TGCGCCAGCAGCGCCGGGGGGGGGCTGACCTACAATGAGCAGTTCTTC. Based on the CDR3 plus reference TRBV5-1 and TRBJ2-1, the full variable domain is KAGVTQTPRYLIKTRGQQVTLSCSPISGHRSVSWYQQTPGQGLQFLFEYFSETQRNKGNFPGRFSGRQFSNSRSEMNVSTLELGDSALYLCASSAGGGLTYNEQFFGPGTRLTVL.

This sequence joins TRBV7-9 and TRBJ1-6; 9 bases align to TRBD1. V lost 5 bases, J lost 4 bases, and 9 bases stayed unmatched. In germline, CDR1 is SEHNR, CDR2 FQNEAQ (reference sequence). CDR3 size: 17 residues. For the CDR3, the DNA is TGTGCCAGCAGCCCCGACACAGGGGGCAGGTATAATTCACCCCTCCACTTT. Protein sequence: CASSPDTGGRYNSPLHF.

The V call is TRBV18, the J call TRBJ2-5; D unclear. Germline CDR1 is KGHSH and CDR2 is LQKENI. The V and J ends lost 4 bases and 3 bases respectively, with 12 bases between them. CDR3 length equals 14 residues. Here the CDR3 DNA reads TGTGCCAGCTCACGTGGAACAGTTGAAGAGACCCAGTACTTC. Translated: CASSRGTVEETQYF.

J is TRBJ2-5 and V is TRBV29-1; D is possibly TRBD2 (6 bases). This CDR3 has 15 amino acids. V gave up 4 bases and J gave up 2 bases, with 17 bases separating them. Germline V gene data show CDR1 as SQVTM and CDR2 as ANQGSEA. CDR3 sequence: CSVGFGGEYQETQYF. CDR3 sequence (DNA): TGCAGCGTTGGCTTTGGCGGGGAATATCAAGAGACCCAGTACTTC.

The V gene is TRBV2, the J gene TRBJ1-1; D possibly corresponds to TRBD1 (5 bases). Between the trimmed V and J ends, which lost 3 bases and 2 bases, there was a span of 13 bases. The CDR3 length is 15 residues. The germline CDR1 and CDR2 sequences are SNHLY and FYNNEI. The CDR3 reads CASSDVLGLNTEAFF. CDR3 coding DNA: TGTGCCAGCAGTGACGTATTGGGGCTAAACACTGAAGCTTTCTTT.

This chain connects TRBV6-1 to TRBJ2-2; tentatively, D is TRBD1 (6 bases). Deletions cut 1 base from V and 8 bases from J, with 11 bases between. The CDR3 spans 14 residues. Germline V CDR1 and CDR2: MNHNS, SASEGT. For the CDR3, the DNA is TGTGCCAGCAGTGAAGACAGGGTACGGGGGGAGCTGTTTTTT. Protein product: CASSEDRVRGELFF.

The chain recombines TRBV19 with TRBJ2-1; 9 bases match TRBD2. The CDR3 consists of 17 residues. V trimming: 0 bases; J trimming: 8 bases; junction bases outside the gene matches: 11. The germline CDR1 and CDR2 sequences are LNHDA and SQIVND (reference sequence). The CDR3 reads CASSIDQWAGGVYEQFF. The CDR3 DNA sequence: TGTGCCAGTAGTATAGATCAGTGGGCGGGAGGGGTCTATGAGCAGTTCTTC.

This chain joins TRBV7-9 and TRBJ2-5; 12 nucleotides line up with TRBD1. V trimming: 4 bases; J trimming: 1 base; junction bases outside the gene matches: 7. The germline V gene has CDR1 SEHNR and CDR2 FQNEAQ (reference sequence). This CDR3 has 17 residues. The CDR3 sequence is CASSSNGTGGRQETQYF. CDR3 nucleotides: TGTGCCAGCAGCTCAAACGGGACAGGGGGCCGCCAAGAGACCCAGTACTTC.

The V call is TRBV6-5, the J call TRBJ1-1; 9 positions agree with TRBD1. Trimming cost V 8 bases and J 9 bases; bases outside gene matches: 10. CDR1 MNHEY and CDR2 SVGAGI come from the germline V gene. The CDR3 contains 13 residues. In DNA, the CDR3 is TGTGCCAGCTCTAATCCCGGGACAGGGAAAGCTTTCTTT. It codes for CASSNPGTGKAFF.

The J gene is TRBJ1-2, the V gene TRBV19; 11 positions agree with TRBD1. The CDR3 is 14 residues long. CDR1 is LNHDA, CDR2 SQIVND, per germline (reference sequence). Losses at the gene ends were 0 bases for V and 7 bases for J; bases not matched to a gene: 1. The DNA of the CDR3 is TGTGCCAGTAGTATAGACGGGACAGGGGGTGGCTACACCTTC. This encodes CASSIDGTGGGYTF.

A word on this clone: Relative to the germline gene, one junction end is altered; a read error may explain this. The chain combines TRBV7-9 with TRBJ2-5; no reliable D call. This CDR3 comprises 12 residues. Germline CDR1 SEHNR, CDR2 FQNEAQ (reference sequence). The CDR3 loop reads CSSSLILETQYF. The CDR3 bases are TGTTCCAGCAGCCTGATACTTGAGACCCAGTACTTC.

The rearrangement links TRBV7-9 to TRBJ1-2; D gene unclear. Trimming took off 5 bases at V and 8 bases at J, with 15 bases between the two ends. Germline-derived CDR1 and CDR2 are SEHNR and FQNEAQ (reference sequence). This CDR3 has 13 amino acids. CDR3 nucleotides: TGTGCCAGCAGCCAAGGCAGGCCACAGGGCTACACCTTC. It codes for CASSQGRPQGYTF.

Here the CDR3 reads CASSRGLAGGYEQYF. Written as DNA, the CDR3 is TGTGCCAGTAGTAGGGGACTAGCGGGAGGCTACGAGCAGTACTTC. The genes are TRBV19 and TRBJ2-7; the match to TRBD2 covers 15 bases. The trim removed 4 bases at V and 3 bases at J, leaving 1 base unmatched. Per the germline V gene, CDR1 is LNHDA and CDR2 is SQIVND (reference sequence). The CDR3 covers 15 residues.

The chain links TRBV19 to TRBJ2-5, with D perhaps TRBD2 (5 bases). Trimming stripped 3 bases from V and 2 bases from J, with 13 bases between. This CDR3 has 15 amino acids. Germline V gives CDR1 LNHDA, CDR2 SQIVND (reference sequence). The CDR3 DNA reads as TGTGCCAGTAGTATGGAGGCAGCCGGACAAGAGACCCAGTACTTC. This gives the protein CASSMEAAGQETQYF.

The chain links TRBV18 to TRBJ1-1, with D tentatively TRBD1 (5 bases). The CDR3 totals 13 residues. V dropped 5 bases and J dropped 5 bases, with 12 bases sitting between them. Per germline, CDR1 KGHSH and CDR2 LQKENI. DNA for the CDR3: TGTGCCAGCTCAACAGAAAGGGGTACTGAAGCTTTCTTT. Its protein product is CASSTERGTEAFF.

The genes are TRBV18 and TRBJ2-1; D is perhaps TRBD1 (5 bases). V was pared by 6 bases and J by 5 bases, with 8 bases between. Looked up from germline, CDR1 is KGHSH and CDR2 is LQKENI. The CDR3 loop spans 12 amino acids. The CDR3 region has the DNA TGTGCCAGCTCGAAGACAGACAATGAGCAGTTCTTC. This codes for CASSKTDNEQFF.

The V and J genes are TRBV28 and TRBJ2-7, with TRBD2 matching over 9 bases. This CDR3 is 16 amino acids long. Germline CDR1 is MDHEN and CDR2 is SYDVKM. V lost 8 bases and J lost 6; bases outside the gene matches: 17. CDR3 protein: CASAFRGGRVIAEQYF. The DNA of the CDR3 is TGTGCCAGCGCCTTCCGGGGCGGGAGGGTTATCGCCGAGCAGTACTTC.

V is TRBV6-5 and J is TRBJ2-7; D is perhaps TRBD2 (5 bases). The V end lost 4 bases, the J end lost 6 bases, and 13 bases lay between the germline ends. The V gene's germline CDR1 is MNHEY and CDR2 SVGAGI. The CDR3 sequence is 13 residues long. The CDR3 loop reads CASSWGRGSEQYF. The CDR3 region has the DNA TGTGCCAGCAGTTGGGGTAGAGGGAGCGAGCAGTACTTC.

The chain recombines TRBV27 with TRBJ1-5; a weak D match, TRBD1 (6 bases). This CDR3 is built from 19 residues. V gave up 2 bases and J gave up 0 bases, with 20 bases separating them. CDR1 MNHEY and CDR2 SMNVEV come from the germline V gene (reference sequence). The chain's CDR3 is CASSLMGPRTVVSNQPQHF. DNA of the CDR3: TGTGCCAGCAGTTTAATGGGTCCCCGGACAGTTGTTAGCAATCAGCCCCAGCATTTT.